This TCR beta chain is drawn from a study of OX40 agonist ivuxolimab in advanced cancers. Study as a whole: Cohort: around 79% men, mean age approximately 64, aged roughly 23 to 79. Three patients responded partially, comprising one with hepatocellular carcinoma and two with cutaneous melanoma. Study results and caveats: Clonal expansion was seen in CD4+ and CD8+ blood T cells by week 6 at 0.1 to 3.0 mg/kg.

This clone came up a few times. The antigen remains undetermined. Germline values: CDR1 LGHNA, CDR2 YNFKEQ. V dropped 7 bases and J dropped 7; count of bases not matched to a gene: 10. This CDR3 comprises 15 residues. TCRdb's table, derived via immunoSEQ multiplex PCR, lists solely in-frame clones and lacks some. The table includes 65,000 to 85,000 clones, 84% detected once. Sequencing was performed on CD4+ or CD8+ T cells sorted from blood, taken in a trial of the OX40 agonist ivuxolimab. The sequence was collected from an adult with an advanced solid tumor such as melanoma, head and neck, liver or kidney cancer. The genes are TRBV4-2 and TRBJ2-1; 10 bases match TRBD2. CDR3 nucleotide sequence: TGTGCCAGCAAGAAGGAGCGGGAGGGCTGGAATGAGCAGTTCTTC. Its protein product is CASKKEREGWNEQFF.